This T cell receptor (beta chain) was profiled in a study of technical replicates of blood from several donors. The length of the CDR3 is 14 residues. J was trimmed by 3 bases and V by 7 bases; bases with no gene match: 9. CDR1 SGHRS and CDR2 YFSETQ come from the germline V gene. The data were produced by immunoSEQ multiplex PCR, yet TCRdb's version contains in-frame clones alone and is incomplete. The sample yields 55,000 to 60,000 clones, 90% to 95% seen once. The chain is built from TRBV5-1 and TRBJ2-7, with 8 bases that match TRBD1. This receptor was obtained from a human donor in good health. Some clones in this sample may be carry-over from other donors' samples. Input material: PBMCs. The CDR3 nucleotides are TGCGCCAGCTGCCTAGGCGGACAGGGCTACGAGCAGTACTTC. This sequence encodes CASCLGGQGYEQYF.